The present T cell receptor beta chain was sequenced within a study of blood T cells in healthy people across ages. This CDR3 has 18 amino acids. Germline V gene lookup returns CDR1 LGHDT and CDR2 YNNKEL (reference sequence). Losses at the gene ends were 4 bases for V and 0 bases for J; bases not matched to a gene: 9. A second PCR of about 7 to 12 cycles used a sample-barcoded 5' primer and a J-beta primer mix. The template-switch adaptor was a 5' adaptor with 12 random nucleotides. It tagged each cDNA molecule. Each CDR3 protein gets one entry after TCRdb re-called the 5' RACE reads with MiXCR. Among approximately 960,000 distinct CDR3 sequences listed, roughly 28% were seen once. This sample also belongs to another study, concerning T cells of mothers and their children.

The rearrangement uses TRBV3-1 and TRBJ2-1, with 10 nucleotides matching TRBD2. This TCR was sampled from a woman in her thirties or forties in good health. The sequencing input was blood. The CDR3 nucleotides read TGTGCCAGCAGCCGGCCTCTAGCGGGGGTAAGCTCCTACAATGAGCAGTTCTTC. The encoded protein is CASSRPLAGVSSYNEQFF.